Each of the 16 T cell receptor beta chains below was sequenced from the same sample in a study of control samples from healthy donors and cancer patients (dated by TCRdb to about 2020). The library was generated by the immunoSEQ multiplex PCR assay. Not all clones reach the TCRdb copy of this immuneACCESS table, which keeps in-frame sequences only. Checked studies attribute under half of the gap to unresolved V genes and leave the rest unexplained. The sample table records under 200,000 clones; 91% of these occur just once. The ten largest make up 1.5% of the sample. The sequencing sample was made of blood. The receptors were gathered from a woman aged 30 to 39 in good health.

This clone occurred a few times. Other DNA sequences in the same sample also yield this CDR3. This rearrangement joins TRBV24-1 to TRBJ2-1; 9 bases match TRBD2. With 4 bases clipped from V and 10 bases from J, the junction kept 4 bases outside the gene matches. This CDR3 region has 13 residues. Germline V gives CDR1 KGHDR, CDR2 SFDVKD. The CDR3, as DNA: TGTGCCACCAGTGACCCGGGACTAGCAGAGCAGTTCTTC. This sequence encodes CATSDPGLAEQFF.

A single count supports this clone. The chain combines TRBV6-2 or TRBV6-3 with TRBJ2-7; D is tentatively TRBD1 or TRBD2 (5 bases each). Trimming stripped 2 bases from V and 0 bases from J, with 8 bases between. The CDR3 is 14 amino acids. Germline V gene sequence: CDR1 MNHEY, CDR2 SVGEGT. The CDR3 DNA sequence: TGTGCCAGCAGTTACCTGGGGGTCTCCTACGAGCAGTACTTC. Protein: CASSYLGVSYEQYF.

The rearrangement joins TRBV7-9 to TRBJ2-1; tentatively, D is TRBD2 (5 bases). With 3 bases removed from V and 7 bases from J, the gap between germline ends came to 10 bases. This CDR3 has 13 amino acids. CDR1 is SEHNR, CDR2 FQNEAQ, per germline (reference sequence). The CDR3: CASSFGVGNEQFF. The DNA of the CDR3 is TGTGCCAGCAGCTTCGGGGTGGGGAATGAGCAGTTCTTC.

The CDR3 sequence: CASSQDYRGDEKLFF. Here the CDR3 DNA reads TGCGCCAGCAGCCAAGACTACAGGGGGGATGAAAAACTGTTTTTT. The gene calls are TRBV4-3 and TRBJ1-4; 8 nucleotides agree with TRBD1. The length of the CDR3 is 15 residues. Germline-derived CDR1 and CDR2 are LGHNA and YSLEER. Germline trimming cut 0 bases from V and 6 bases from J; bases unmatched to any gene: 3.

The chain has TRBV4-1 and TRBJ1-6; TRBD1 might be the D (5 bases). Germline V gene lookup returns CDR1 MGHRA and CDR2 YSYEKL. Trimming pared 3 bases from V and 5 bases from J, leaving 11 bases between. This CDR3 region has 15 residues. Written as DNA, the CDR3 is TGCGCCAGCAGCCAGGACCAGGGTAATAATTCACCCCTCCACTTT. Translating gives CASSQDQGNNSPLHF.

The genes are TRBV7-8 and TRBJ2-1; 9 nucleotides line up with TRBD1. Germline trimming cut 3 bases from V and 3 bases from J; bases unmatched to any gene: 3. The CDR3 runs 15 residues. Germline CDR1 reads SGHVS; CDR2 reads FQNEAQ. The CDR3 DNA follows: TGTGCCAGCAGCTTTTACAGGGGGCTCTACAATGAGCAGTTCTTC. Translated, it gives CASSFYRGLYNEQFF.

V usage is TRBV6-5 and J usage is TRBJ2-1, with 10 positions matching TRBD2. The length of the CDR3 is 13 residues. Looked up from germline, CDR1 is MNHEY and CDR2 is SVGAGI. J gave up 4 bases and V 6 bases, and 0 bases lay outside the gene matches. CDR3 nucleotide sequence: TGTGCCAGCAGGACTAGCGGGTACAATGAGCAGTTCTTC. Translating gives CASRTSGYNEQFF.

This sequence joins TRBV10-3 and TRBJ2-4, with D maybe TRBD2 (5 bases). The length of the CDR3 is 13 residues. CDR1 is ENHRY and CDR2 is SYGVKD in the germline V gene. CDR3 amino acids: CATSGSTKNIQYF. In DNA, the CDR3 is TGTGCTACCAGCGGCAGCACCAAAAACATTCAGTACTTC.

CDR3 DNA: TGTGCCAGCAGCTACAGGCTTTCTGGCTACACCTTC. Its protein is CASSYRLSGYTF. The J gene is TRBJ1-2, the V gene TRBV28; tentative D call: TRBD1 (5 bases). There are 12 residues in the CDR3. V gave up 6 bases and J gave up 7 bases, with 12 bases separating them. Germline V lookup: CDR1 MDHEN, CDR2 SYDVKM.

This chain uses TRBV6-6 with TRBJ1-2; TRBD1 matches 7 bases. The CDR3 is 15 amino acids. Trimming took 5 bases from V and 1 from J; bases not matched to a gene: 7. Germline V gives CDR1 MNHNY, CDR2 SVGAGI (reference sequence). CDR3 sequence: CASSKPGQSNYGYTF. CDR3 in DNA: TGTGCCAGCAGTAAACCGGGACAGAGTAACTATGGCTACACCTTC.

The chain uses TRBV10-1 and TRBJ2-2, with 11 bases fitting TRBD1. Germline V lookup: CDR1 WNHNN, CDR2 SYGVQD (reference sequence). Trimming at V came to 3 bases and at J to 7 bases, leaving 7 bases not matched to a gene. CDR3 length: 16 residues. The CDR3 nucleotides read TGCGCCAGCAGTGACTTTCGGGACAGGGGGAACGGGGAGCTGTTTTTT. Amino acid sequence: CASSDFRDRGNGELFF.

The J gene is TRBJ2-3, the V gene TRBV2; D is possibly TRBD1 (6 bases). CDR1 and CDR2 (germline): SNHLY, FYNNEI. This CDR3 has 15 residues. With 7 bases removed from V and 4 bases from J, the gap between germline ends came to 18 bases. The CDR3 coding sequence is TGTGCCAGCACCCCAACAGGGATCCGTGCAGATACGCAGTATTTT. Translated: CASTPTGIRADTQYF.

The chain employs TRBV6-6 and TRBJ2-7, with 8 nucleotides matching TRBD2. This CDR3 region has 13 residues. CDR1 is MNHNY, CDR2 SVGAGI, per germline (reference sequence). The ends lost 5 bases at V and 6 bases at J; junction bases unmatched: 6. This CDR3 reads CASSTGLASEQYF. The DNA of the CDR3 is TGTGCCAGCAGTACTGGACTAGCAAGCGAGCAGTACTTC.

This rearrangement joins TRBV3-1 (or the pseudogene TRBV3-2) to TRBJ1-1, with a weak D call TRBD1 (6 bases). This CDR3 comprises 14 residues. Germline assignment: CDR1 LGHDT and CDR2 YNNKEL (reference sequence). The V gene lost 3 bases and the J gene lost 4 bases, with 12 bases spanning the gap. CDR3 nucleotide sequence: TGTGCCAGCAGCCAGGGGGCGGGGGGCACTGAAGCTTTCTTT. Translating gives CASSQGAGGTEAFF.

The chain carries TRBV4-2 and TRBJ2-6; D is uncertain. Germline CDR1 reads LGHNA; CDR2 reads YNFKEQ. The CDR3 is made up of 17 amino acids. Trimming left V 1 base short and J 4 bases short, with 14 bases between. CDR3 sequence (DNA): TGTGCCAGCAGCCAAGCCCCCGATTACTGGGGGGCCAACGTCCTGACTTTC. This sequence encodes CASSQAPDYWGANVLTF.

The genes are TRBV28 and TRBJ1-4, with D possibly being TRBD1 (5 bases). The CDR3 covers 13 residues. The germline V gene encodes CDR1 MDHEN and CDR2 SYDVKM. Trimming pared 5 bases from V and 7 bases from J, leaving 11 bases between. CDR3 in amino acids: CASSGDLGEKLFF. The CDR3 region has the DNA TGTGCCAGCAGTGGGGACTTGGGTGAAAAACTGTTTTTT.